One T cell receptor beta chain is described in this entry. The sample belongs to a study of shared clonotypes between healthy human individuals. Germline V gives CDR1 SGHRS, CDR2 YFSETQ. The CDR3 contains 14 residues. Trimming pared 0 bases from V and 2 bases from J, leaving 7 bases between. Terminally differentiated effector memory CD45RA+ cells were excluded by CCR7 positive selection of CD45RO-negative cells. Replicate PCRs for sorted subsets used about 200 ng DNA; this equaled around 28,000 T cell genomes. Source study methods: ImmunoSEQ only sent back junction sequences with no quality scores, so filtering was done differently. Libraries were prepared by immunoSEQ multiplex PCR; TCRdb keeps only in-frame clonotypes and omits some of them. Clone size and V and J calls were adopted from that table, with D and trimming inferred from the DNA. Of some 2,100,000 clones in the sample, 93% are singletons; the top ten hold around 1.7%.

The sequence was obtained from a man aged 18 to 35 in good health. Some clones in this sample may be carry-over from other donors' samples. The chain employs TRBV5-1 and TRBJ2-3; D gene uncertain. Sequencing was performed on naive CD8+ T cells from PBMCs. CDR3 region: CASSLDRTTDTQYF. The CDR3 DNA follows: TGCGCCAGCAGCTTGGATAGAACCACAGATACGCAGTATTTT.